This TCR beta chain comes out of a study of response to subunit inactivated influenza vaccine (dated by TCRdb to between 2017 and 2018). Turning to the overall study: Deep quantitative profiling of the T cell receptor repertoire was used in the study to follow responses to a trivalent subunit inactivated influenza vaccine.

The germline V gene gives CDR1 as KGHDR and CDR2 as SFDVKD. Reading from cysteine to phenylalanine, the CDR3 counts 14 amino acids. The CDR3 DNA has 42 bases and is translated from base 1. The junction carries 14 bases between V and J, which are trimmed by 9 bases and 1 base respectively. The study at large found these results: According to the authors, only a limited number of new T cells may be recruited by each seasonal influenza vaccination.

Library method: RT-PCR. The instrument given in TCRdb is Illumina HiSeq 2500. TCRdb's own reprocessing of the public reads used fastp at Q25 and MiXCR and kept productive beta chains. Here each entry gathers all rows of one CDR3 protein and keeps the most common genes and DNA. A total of just under 550,000 distinct CDR3 sequences appear in this sample, under 30% of them only once. The ten largest clones take up approximately 3% of the sample. There are a few counts of this clonotype. The specificity of this receptor is unknown. Within one base of it there is no much larger clone, and no base qualities were kept. This same sample was also part of a study on T cells expressing NK-cell markers. The second study's paper adds: The TCR beta cDNA libraries were made using 5'RACE template switching, a step that added both a universal primer site and unique molecular identifiers. Eight or nine donors provided sorted CD3+CD56+NKG2C+, CD3+CD56+NKG2C- and CD3+CD56-NKG2C+ T-cell subsets, whose TCR beta-chain repertoires were profiled. Seven of the eight sequenced donors were HCMV-seropositive and one was HCMV-seronegative. In several experiments an anti-gammadeltaTCR antibody was added to restrict sorting to alphabetaTCR-expressing T cells. In 5 to 7 donors, the dominant CD3+CD56+NKG2C+ clonotypes were found to rank among the top 10 CD8+ clonotypes and to make up about 1.0-7.5% of CD8+ T cells. Those dominant clonotypes were again the most abundant among CD3+CD56-NKG2C+ cells in a handful of donors, at about 25-65%. Whether the expanded NKG2C-expressing T cell clones were specific for HCMV antigens remained unclear. The study sequenced eight donors, all healthy volunteers chosen at random: three men and five women. A commercial ELISA kit detecting HCMV-specific IgG in serum was used to determine HCMV serostatus. Peripheral blood mononuclear cells were isolated from blood by Ficoll density gradient centrifugation. CD4+ and CD8+ T cells were isolated from PBMC by magnetic immunoseparation with Miltenyi isolation kits. cDNA synthesis was primed from the TCR beta constant segment, followed by two successive PCR amplification steps. Illumina HiSeq 2000/2500, MiSeq or NextSeq was used to sequence libraries as 2 x 150 bp reads. MIGEC was used to demultiplex reads and group the reads by UMI, and MiTCR was used to assemble and quantify clonotypes. To exclude erroneous sequences, any TCR cDNA sequence not supported by at least two reads was discarded. Downstream repertoire analysis used the tcR package, and clonotypes were matched across fractions by CDR3 nucleotide sequence plus V segment. VDJmatch was used to annotate antigen specificity against VDJdb, with one amino acid substitution in CDR3 allowed.

This receptor was obtained from a man between 50 and 59 years old who received an inactivated influenza vaccine. Donor details come from another sample of the same person, matched by shared clones. The V and J segments used are TRBV24-1 and TRBJ2-5; the D call is possibly TRBD1 or TRBD2, each sharing 5 bases. Specimen: CD4+ T cells sorted from PBMCs, collected 11 to 12 days after vaccination. The DNA sequence is TGTGCCACCGGGGGAGACGAATTCCAAGAGACCCAGTACTTC. The resulting protein is CATGGDEFQETQYF.